The 20 T cell receptor beta chains below were found in one sample sequenced in a study of blood T cell repertoires in COVID-19. Generated by immunoSEQ multiplex PCR, the TCRdb table keeps only in-frame clones and is missing some. The sample consists of tens of thousands of clones, 80% to 90% of them appearing once. The sample comprised peripheral blood. Receptors were obtained from an older woman with COVID-19, enrolled during active disease.

The chain employs TRBV24-1 and TRBJ1-5; a weak D match, TRBD1 (5 bases). The CDR3 length is 16 residues. The germline V and J ends were trimmed by 4 bases and 3 bases, with 15 bases remaining between them. Looked up from germline, CDR1 is KGHDR and CDR2 is SFDVKD. The CDR3 bases are TGTGCCACCAGTGAGGGGCAGGGAGGGCCCAATCAGCCCCAGCATTTT. Its protein is CATSEGQGGPNQPQHF.

This chain connects TRBV5-1 to TRBJ2-1; the D gene is possibly TRBD1 (6 bases). The CDR3 covers 15 residues. Trimming cost V 0 bases and J 3 bases, with 10 bases left between them. The germline CDR1 and CDR2 sequences are SGHRS and YFSETQ. The CDR3 coding sequence is TGCGCCAGCAGCTTGGTTGGGGGCAACTACAATGAGCAGTTCTTC. It specifies CASSLVGGNYNEQFF.

The rearrangement uses TRBV5-1 and TRBJ2-7; possible D gene TRBD1, 6 bases. This CDR3 has 13 amino acids. Germline-derived CDR1 and CDR2 are SGHRS and YFSETQ. Trimming shortened V by 4 bases and J by 1 base, and 9 bases separated the two germline ends. The CDR3, as DNA: TGCGCCAGCAGCGCGGACAGATCCTACGAGCAGTACTTC. Amino acids: CASSADRSYEQYF.

V and J are TRBV10-2 and TRBJ1-4; 9 bases are a match to TRBD1. Germline V gene lookup returns CDR1 WSHSY and CDR2 SAAADI. The CDR3 is 15 amino acids. After removal of 2 bases from V and 7 bases from J, the junction contained 5 bases not matched to a gene. The CDR3: CASSEGTGSGEKLFF. The CDR3 region has the DNA TGCGCCAGCAGTGAGGGGACAGGGAGTGGTGAAAAACTGTTTTTT.

The J gene is TRBJ1-5, the V gene TRBV18; D ambiguous. The CDR3 is 14 amino acids. Germline V lookup: CDR1 KGHSH, CDR2 LQKENI. V was clipped by 2 bases and J by 11 bases, with 16 bases between them. The CDR3 DNA sequence: TGTGCCAGCTCACCATCGCCCGGGGATTGGGCCCAGCATTTT. Translation: CASSPSPGDWAQHF.

The chain is built from TRBV7-9 and TRBJ2-3; 7 nucleotides align to TRBD2. This CDR3 is built from 14 residues. Germline loops: CDR1 SEHNR, CDR2 FQNEAQ (reference sequence). V dropped 5 bases and J dropped 3; count of bases not matched to a gene: 5. The CDR3 protein is CASSISGETDTQYF. CDR3 nucleotides: TGTGCCAGCAGCATAAGCGGGGAGACAGATACGCAGTATTTT.

This chain connects TRBV29-1 to TRBJ1-2; TRBD1 matches at 8 bases. Germline V gene lookup returns CDR1 SQVTM and CDR2 ANQGSEA. V lost 2 bases to trimming and J lost 1 base; unmatched junction nucleotides: 6. CDR3 length equals 15 residues. DNA of the CDR3: TGCAGCGTTGAAAGTGGGACAGGACTTAACTATGGCTACACCTTC. Amino acids: CSVESGTGLNYGYTF.

The chain employs TRBV30 and TRBJ1-2, with 10 bases fitting TRBD1. CDR3 length equals 14 residues. From germline, CDR1 is GTSNPN and CDR2 SVGIG (reference sequence). Losses at the gene ends were 3 bases for V and 4 bases for J; bases not matched to a gene: 5. The CDR3 DNA sequence: TGTGCCTGGAGATCGACAGGGGGCGGCTATGGCTACACCTTC. Protein sequence: CAWRSTGGGYGYTF.

This clone has just one count. The V gene is TRBV30, the J gene TRBJ1-1, with 8 positions matching TRBD1. This CDR3 comprises 13 residues. V dropped 8 bases and J dropped 4; count of bases not matched to a gene: 9. Germline CDR1 and CDR2: GTSNPN and SVGIG (reference sequence). The CDR3 here is CAGDQGAPTEAFF. The DNA for the CDR3 is TGTGCCGGAGATCAGGGGGCGCCCACTGAAGCTTTCTTT.

V gene TRBV6-5 combines with J gene TRBJ1-5, with 7 bases aligning to TRBD1. The CDR3 spans 15 residues. V shed 4 bases, J shed 2 bases, and the junction held 5 bases outside the gene matches. Germline assignment: CDR1 MNHEY and CDR2 SVGAGI. CDR3 protein: CASSSRGLGNQPQHF. CDR3 nucleotides: TGTGCCAGCAGTTCTAGGGGGCTGGGCAATCAGCCCCAGCATTTT.

V and J are TRBV6-5 and TRBJ2-7, with 8 bases identical to TRBD1. CDR1 is MNHEY, CDR2 SVGAGI, per germline. J lost 6 bases, V lost 5 bases, and 3 bases had no gene match. This CDR3 is built from 12 residues. The CDR3 DNA sequence: TGTGCCAGCAGTCGACAGGGGTCCGAGCAGTACTTC. Residues: CASSRQGSEQYF.

As DNA, the CDR3 is TGTGCCAGCAGTCCAAGACAGGGGTGGAGTCCGTCCGGGGCCAACGTCCTGACTTTC. Translating gives CASSPRQGWSPSGANVLTF. This chain connects TRBV6-2 or TRBV6-3 to TRBJ2-6; the match to TRBD1 covers 8 bases. The V gene end was trimmed by 5 bases and the J gene end by 4 bases; junction bases not matched to a gene: 16. The CDR3 covers 19 residues. CDR1 is MNHEY, CDR2 SVGEGT, per germline.

V is TRBV18 and J is TRBJ1-4, with a weak D call TRBD1 (5 bases). V lost 4 bases, J lost 13 bases, and 19 bases lay in between. CDR1 and CDR2 from the germline V gene are KGHSH and LQKENI. The CDR3 spans 14 residues. CDR3 in amino acids: CASSRLQGQGRLFF. CDR3 in DNA: TGTGCCAGCTCACGACTCCAAGGGCAGGGAAGACTGTTTTTT.

CDR3 protein: CSASAGGNGYDSPLHF. The CDR3 nucleotides are TGCAGTGCTAGTGCTGGGGGCAACGGATACGATTCACCCCTCCACTTT. The genes are TRBV20-1 and TRBJ1-6; possibly TRBD1 for D (6 bases). V was pared by 3 bases and J by 8 bases, with 20 bases between. Germline loops: CDR1 DFQATT, CDR2 SNEGSKA (reference sequence). The CDR3 totals 16 residues.

The rearrangement joins TRBV30 to TRBJ2-1; 8 positions agree with TRBD2. The CDR3 has 14 amino acids. The ends lost 0 bases at V and 4 bases at J; junction bases unmatched: 2. The germline gives CDR1 GTSNPN, CDR2 SVGIG (reference sequence). CDR3: CAWSVSGVYNEQFF. The DNA for the CDR3 is TGTGCCTGGAGTGTTAGCGGGGTGTACAATGAGCAGTTCTTC.

The CDR3 loop is CASTRTGGYGYTF. CDR3 sequence (DNA): TGTGCCAGTACCCGGACAGGGGGCTATGGCTACACCTTC. The rearrangement uses TRBV19 and TRBJ1-2; 10 bases line up with TRBD1. The CDR3 totals 13 residues. Per the germline V gene, CDR1 is LNHDA and CDR2 is SQIVND (reference sequence). The V and J ends lost 7 bases and 4 bases, in that order; junction bases with no gene match: 3. The full variable domain, completed using reference TRBV19 and TRBJ1-2, is DGGITQSPKYLFRKEGQNVTLSCEQNLNHDAMYWYRQDPGQGLRLIYYSQIVNDFQKGDIAEGYSVSREKKESFPLTVTSAQKNPTAFYLCASTRTGGYGYTFGSGTRLTVV.

The chain carries TRBV5-1 and TRBJ2-3; TRBD1 agrees at 7 bases. Looked up from germline, CDR1 is SGHRS and CDR2 is YFSETQ. Trimming cost V 4 bases and J 4 bases; bases outside gene matches: 12. The CDR3 extends over 16 amino acids. In DNA, the CDR3 is TGCGCCAGCAGCATGGAGACAGGGATGGTGGCAGATACGCAGTATTTT. This translates into CASSMETGMVADTQYF. The full variable domain, with the rest looked up from reference TRBV5-1 and TRBJ2-3, is KAGVTQTPRYLIKTRGQQVTLSCSPISGHRSVSWYQQTPGQGLQFLFEYFSETQRNKGNFPGRFSGRQFSNSRSEMNVSTLELGDSALYLCASSMETGMVADTQYFGPGTRLTVL.

The chain is built from TRBV11-2 and TRBJ1-5; D not resolved. Trimming stripped 5 bases from V and 4 bases from J, with 15 bases between. From germline, CDR1 is SGHAT and CDR2 FQNNGV. The CDR3 covers 15 residues. The CDR3 DNA is TGTGCCAGCAGCCCTGAATTCGGGGTTAATCAGCCCCAGCATTTT. Encoded protein: CASSPEFGVNQPQHF.

The chain uses TRBV4-1 and TRBJ1-1, with D perhaps matching TRBD1 (5 bases). Trimming stripped 2 bases from V and 0 bases from J, with 10 bases between. The CDR3 covers 15 residues. Germline lookup yields CDR1 MGHRA and CDR2 YSYEKL. Here the CDR3 reads CASSQMNRMNTEAFF. The CDR3 bases are TGCGCCAGCAGCCAAATGAACAGGATGAACACTGAAGCTTTCTTT.

The CDR3 protein is CASSQDYAGINYGYTF. CDR3 coding DNA: TGCGCCAGCAGCCAAGACTACGCGGGCATTAACTATGGCTACACCTTC. The rearrangement links TRBV4-3 to TRBJ1-2; D not certain. V lost 0 bases to trimming and J lost 1 base, with 12 bases between them. Per the germline V gene, CDR1 is LGHNA and CDR2 is YSLEER. This CDR3 spans 16 amino acids.